This T cell receptor (beta chain) was found in a study of control samples from healthy donors and cancer patients. Germline V gene sequence: CDR1 KGHDR, CDR2 SFDVKD. The V end was cut by 4 bases, the J end by 4 bases, with 10 bases between. The CDR3 runs to 14 residues. Sequencing used immunoSEQ multiplex PCR; TCRdb keeps in-frame clones, though not all of them. This sample has some 160,000 clones, with approximately 90% found just once. Sequenced sample: blood. The sequence came from a woman aged 30 to 39 in good health. The J gene is TRBJ2-1, the V gene TRBV24-1; D possibly uses TRBD1 or TRBD2 (5 bases each). This chain's CDR3 is CATSDREGYNEQFF. The CDR3 coding sequence is TGTGCCACCAGTGACCGTGAGGGGTACAATGAGCAGTTCTTC.